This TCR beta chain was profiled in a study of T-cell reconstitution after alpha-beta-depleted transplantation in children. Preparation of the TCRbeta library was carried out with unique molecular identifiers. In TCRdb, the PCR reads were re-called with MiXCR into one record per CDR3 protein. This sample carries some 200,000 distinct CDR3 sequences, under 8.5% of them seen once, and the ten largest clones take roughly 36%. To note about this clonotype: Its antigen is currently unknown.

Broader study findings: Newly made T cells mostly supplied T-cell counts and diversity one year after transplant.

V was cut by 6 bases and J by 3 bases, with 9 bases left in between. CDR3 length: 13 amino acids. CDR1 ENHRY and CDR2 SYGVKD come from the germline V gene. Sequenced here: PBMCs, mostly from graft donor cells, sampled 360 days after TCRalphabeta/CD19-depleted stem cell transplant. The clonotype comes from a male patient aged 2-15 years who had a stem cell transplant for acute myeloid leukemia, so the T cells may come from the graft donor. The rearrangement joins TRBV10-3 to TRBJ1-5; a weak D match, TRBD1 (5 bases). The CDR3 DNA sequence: TGTGCCATCAGGGGGACGGACAATCAGCCCCAGCATTTT. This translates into CAIRGTDNQPQHF.